This TCR beta chain was captured in a study of cytomegalovirus exposure and HLA in healthy donors (dated by TCRdb to the late 2010s). Background for the entire study: An earlier analysis of under 600 of the donors reported 276 Gb of sequence data and 100 million to 130 million unique TCR beta sequences from about 179 million T cells. A handful of DR-DQ haplotypes were handled as single units for association and clustering because linkage in the cohort was strong. Every repertoire in the discovery cohort had been generated on one and the same sequencing platform. Typing coverage varied by locus: about 629-640 donors for A, B, C, DRB1 and DQB1; about 520 for DQA1; more than 600 for DPA1; about 450 for DPB1. To decide whether each TCR beta V gene segment behaved as functional or pseudogenic, an earlier analysis of fewer than 750 of the donors relied on high-throughput TCR beta sequencing. Genome-wide SNP genotypes for about three fifths of the 666 donors were used in a later genetic analysis, which treated that subset as a discovery cohort. The study used immunosequencing to profile the T cell repertoires of approximately 650 subjects and linked those repertoires to cytomegalovirus serostatus. The genetic ancestry cluster associated with self-reported Caucasian donors included 81% of the roughly 400 genotyped donors. Both class I and class II loci were covered by HLA typing, at four-digit resolution. Donor age, sex, ethnicity and CMV serostatus were compiled together with the repertoire data. To predict cytomegalovirus infection status, the study brought together high-throughput TCR immunosequencing, statistical association of individual TCRs with disease status, and machine learning. About 300 gigabases of sequencing data and roughly 81 million unique TCR sequences made up an early release that covered several hundred HLA-typed donors. In addition to the first cohort of 666 subjects, a separate validation cohort of over 90 different subjects was used. The aim of the study was to test whether cataloging public T cell receptors could identify signatures of past pathogen exposure. Rather than using new phenotypic data, the later analysis identified candidate immune exposures from TCR beta sequences and from how often those sequences occurred across donors. A later analysis re-examined previously published TCR beta repertoires from 500 to 700 donors and added high-resolution HLA genotyping to investigate patterns of TCR occurrence. Across 398 genotyped donors of the cohort, an average of roughly 250,000 unique TCR beta nucleotide sequences per donor were sequenced, and roughly 18% of those sequences were non-productive. Findings and caveats that apply to the study as a whole: HLA typing was unavailable for some donors at each locus, so association tests used only the typed subset. An earlier analysis of around 600 of the donors showed that most TCR beta V segments appeared in productive rearrangements either about 87% or about 30% of the time, which broadly matched IMGT annotations. Most TCR sequences were seen in very few donors, while some public TCRs were found in many individuals. The sequencing pipeline was judged likely to have produced a cluster of highly shared sequence variants as a technical artifact. In a later analysis, HLA-associated TCR beta chains showed more clonal expansion and lower generation probabilities than non-associated chains that were equally common. In a later analysis, 16,951 TCR beta sequences were associated with specific HLA alleles at a false discovery rate of 0.05. In a later genetic analysis, a missense DCLRE1C variant was associated with V-gene and J-gene trimming of TCR beta chains, and the association was replicated in an independent cohort. The classifier was reported to diagnose cytomegalovirus status with high specificity and sensitivity in both the original and validation cohorts. Because counts were too low, seventeen rarely observed V segments, including chromosome 9 orphons, were left out of the earlier analysis of 500 to 750 of the donors. The authors suggested that the approach could potentially be extended to other disease states and immunological phenotypes. In a later analysis, most CMV-associated TCR beta chains were found to appear HLA-restricted, with HLA associations seemingly driven largely by CMV exposure. Presence/absence analyses assumed roughly uniform sequencing depth across donors, an assumption that may not hold. Some IMGT-functional V segments, including TRBV6-2 and TRBV6-3, could not be told apart with the 87-base-pair reads, so those segments were excluded. When HLA alleles, especially DR and DQ, strongly co-occurred, attributing TCR associations to individual alleles was difficult. In a later analysis, the rate of TCR association differed among HLA loci, with DRB1 alleles having the most associated TCRs and HLA-C alleles having the fewest. Immune exposure information for the cohort was limited to CMV serostatus. Correlated functional status among segregating V segments might reflect linkage disequilibrium, but an unknown experimental factor could not be ruled out. This cohort had only TCR beta chains sequenced, and the lack of alpha or paired-chain data limited which features could be detected. According to a later analysis, parvovirus B19, influenza, CMV and Epstein-Barr virus appeared linked to several top co-occurrence clusters. The study gave a list of about 170 TCR beta chains associated with cytomegalovirus. Compared with the approximately 710-donor mean, donors in an Asian-associated ancestry cluster had fewer N-insertions in productive TCRs, according to a later genetic analysis. A further reported finding was that TCR beta sequences accurately predicted the HLA-A and HLA-B alleles for most subjects in the first cohort. In vitro tests confirmed that a few of the cytomegalovirus-associated TCR beta chains recognize cytomegalovirus antigens.

Library creation used the immunoSEQ multiplex PCR assay. For the multiplex PCR, a mixture combining 60 forward primers for TCR Vbeta segments and 13 reverse primers for TCR Jbeta segments was used. Amplification of the CDR3 region of rearranged TCR beta genes was performed with a multiplex PCR assay on genomic DNA. Amplified TCR beta libraries were sequenced as 87-base-pair reads on the Illumina HiSeq System. The original methods were these. A later analysis tallied roughly 78 million unique TCR beta chains across the 650 to 750 repertoires, and about 10 million of those chains were shared by two or more donors. Raw reads were error-corrected and collapsed into unique sequences by a nearest-neighbor algorithm in which closely related sequences were merged to remove PCR and sequencing errors. V, D and J gene segments were assigned by aligning CDR3 sequences to IMGT reference sequences. For a sequence to be retained, at least a six-nucleotide match to both a V gene segment and a J gene segment was required. A rearrangement counted as productive if the CDR3 had no stop codons and remained in frame with V and J, and every other rearrangement counted as non-productive. CDR3 was defined according to IMGT convention as the region running from the second conserved V-encoded cysteine to the conserved J-encoded phenylalanine. The earlier analysis of about 610 of the donors excluded sequences that lacked an unambiguous match to a single V gene segment. An earlier analysis of fewer than 750 of the donors classified V segments as functional when productive rearrangements were above 56.7% and as segregating when the standard deviation between donors was above 5%. A statistical classification framework was built to diagnose cytomegalovirus status from the catalog of TCR beta chain sequences. In a later analysis, V and J genes were assigned by comparing TCR nucleotide sequences against IMGT/GENE-DB human TR gene sequences. In a later analysis, CDR3 sequences and most-parsimonious VDJ recombination scenarios were assigned using the TCRdist pipeline. In a later analysis, each TCR beta chain was defined by its CDR3 amino acid sequence together with its V-gene family, and reads without a unique V-gene family were excluded. As a way to deal with suspected cross-contamination and a sequencing artifact, a later analysis dropped 592 nucleotide sequences that were highly shared and had low generation probability. In a later analysis, a clonal expansion index was calculated for each public chain from normalized within-repertoire ranks of inferred template counts. A later analysis computed generation probabilities with a VDJ recombination model fitted to out-of-frame rearrangements, and checked the results against IGoR. A later analysis scored TCR-TCR, TCR-HLA and TCR-CMV co-occurrence with hypergeometric tests, applying a repertoire-size bias correction to TCR pairs. To estimate false discovery rates, a later analysis permuted the HLA or CMV assignments 20 times. A later analysis grouped co-occurring TCRs with DBSCAN, adding TCRdist sequence similarity when clustering within HLA-allele-positive subsets. For co-occurrence clustering, repertoires with fewer than 30,000 or more than 120,000 public chains were excluded, along with 4 to 6 repertoires with anomalous nucleotide sharing. TCRdb retrieved this table from immuneACCESS and kept in-frame rearrangements only. Not all clones are present; in checked studies, unresolved V genes account for under half, and no reason is known for the remainder. That table furnishes V, J and clone size, whereas the DNA furnished D and trimming. This sample has roughly 55,000 clones in its table, and around 81% of those were observed once. The ten largest clones represent 2.5% of the sample.

The cohort consisted of 670 or so healthy bone marrow donors. Cohort members were all nominally healthy when sampled, although unrecorded immune exposures were likely present. The donor was CMV seropositive and belonged to the group of over 250 seropositive cohort members. Every donor gave a peripheral blood sample, and the peripheral blood mononuclear cells from that sample were used for TCR beta sequencing. Genomic DNA extraction from the blood cell samples was performed with the Qiagen DNeasy Blood Extraction Kit. Spanning cysteine to phenylalanine, the CDR3 consists of 16 amino acids. The read is trimmed to its CDR3 DNA, 48 bases read in frame from base 1. A word on this clone: The antigen it binds to is not known. The sample holds no much larger clone one base away, and base qualities are not on file.

The specimen was PBMCs. The chain is encoded by TRBV21-1 joined to TRBJ2-1; no DNA check was done on the table's D call, TRBD2. TRBV21-1 has pseudogene status. The clonotype comes from a boy younger than 18 in good health and CMV-seropositive. The nucleotide sequence is TGTGCCAGCAGCGCGACTAGCGGGGGGATGTACAATGAGCAGTTCTTC. This encodes CASSATSGGMYNEQFF.